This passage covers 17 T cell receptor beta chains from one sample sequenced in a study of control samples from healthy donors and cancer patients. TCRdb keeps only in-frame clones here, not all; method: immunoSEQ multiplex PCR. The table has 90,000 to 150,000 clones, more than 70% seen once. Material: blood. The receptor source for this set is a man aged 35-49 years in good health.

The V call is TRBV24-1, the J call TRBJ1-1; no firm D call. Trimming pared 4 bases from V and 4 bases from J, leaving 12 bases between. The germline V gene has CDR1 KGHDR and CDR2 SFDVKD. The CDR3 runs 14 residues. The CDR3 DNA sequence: TGTGCCACCAGTGACCCCGCCCTGGGCACTGAAGCTTTCTTT. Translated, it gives CATSDPALGTEAFF.

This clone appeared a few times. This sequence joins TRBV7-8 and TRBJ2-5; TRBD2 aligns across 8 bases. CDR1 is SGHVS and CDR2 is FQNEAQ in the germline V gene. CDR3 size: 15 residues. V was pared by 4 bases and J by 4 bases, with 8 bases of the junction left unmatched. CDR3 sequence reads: CASSSLAGRRETQYF. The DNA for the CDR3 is TGTGCCAGCAGCTCGTTAGCGGGGAGGAGAGAGACCCAGTACTTC. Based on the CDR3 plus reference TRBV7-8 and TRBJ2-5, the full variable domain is GAGVSQSPRYKVAKRGQDVALRCDPISGHVSLFWYQQALGQGPEFLTYFQNEAQLDKSGLPSDRFFAERPEGSVSTLKIQRTQQEDSAVYLCASSSLAGRRETQYFGPGTRLLVL.

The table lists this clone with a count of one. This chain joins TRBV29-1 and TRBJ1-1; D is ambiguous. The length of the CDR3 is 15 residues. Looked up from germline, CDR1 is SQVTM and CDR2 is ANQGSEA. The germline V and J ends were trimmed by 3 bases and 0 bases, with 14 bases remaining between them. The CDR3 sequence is CSVDSRTGVNTEAFF. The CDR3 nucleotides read TGCAGCGTTGACTCCCGGACTGGAGTGAACACTGAAGCTTTCTTT.

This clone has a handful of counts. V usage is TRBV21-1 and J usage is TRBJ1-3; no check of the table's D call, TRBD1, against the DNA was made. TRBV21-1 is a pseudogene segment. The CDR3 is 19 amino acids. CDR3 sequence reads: CASSKGRSDREGLGNTIYF. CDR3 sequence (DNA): TGTGCCAGCAGCAAAGGAAGATCTGACAGGGAAGGTCTTGGAAACACCATATATTTT.

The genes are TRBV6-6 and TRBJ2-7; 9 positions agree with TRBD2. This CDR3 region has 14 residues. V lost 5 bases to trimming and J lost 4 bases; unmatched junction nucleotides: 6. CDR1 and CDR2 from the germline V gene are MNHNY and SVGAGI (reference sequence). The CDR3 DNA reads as TGTGCCAGCAGTCCGGGCGGGGGGGTTTACGAGCAGTACTTC. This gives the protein CASSPGGGVYEQYF.

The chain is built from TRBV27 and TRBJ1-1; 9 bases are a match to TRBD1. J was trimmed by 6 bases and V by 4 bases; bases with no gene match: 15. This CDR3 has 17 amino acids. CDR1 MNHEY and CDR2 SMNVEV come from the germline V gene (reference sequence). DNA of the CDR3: TGTGCCAGCAGTTCACTTACAGGGGGCGTCGGTATCTCTGAAGCTTTCTTT. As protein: CASSSLTGGVGISEAFF.

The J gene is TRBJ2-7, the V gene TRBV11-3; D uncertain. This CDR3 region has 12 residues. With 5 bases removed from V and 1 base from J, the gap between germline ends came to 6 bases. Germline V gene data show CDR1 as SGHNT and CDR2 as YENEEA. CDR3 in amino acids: CASSPLSYEQYF. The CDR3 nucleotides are TGTGCCAGCAGCCCTTTGTCCTACGAGCAGTACTTC.

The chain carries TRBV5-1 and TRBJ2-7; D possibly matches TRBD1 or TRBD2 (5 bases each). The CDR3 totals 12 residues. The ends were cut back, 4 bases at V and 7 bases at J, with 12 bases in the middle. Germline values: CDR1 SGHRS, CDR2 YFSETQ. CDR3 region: CASSPRDREQYF. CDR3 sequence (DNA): TGCGCCAGCAGCCCCCGGGACCGGGAGCAGTACTTC.

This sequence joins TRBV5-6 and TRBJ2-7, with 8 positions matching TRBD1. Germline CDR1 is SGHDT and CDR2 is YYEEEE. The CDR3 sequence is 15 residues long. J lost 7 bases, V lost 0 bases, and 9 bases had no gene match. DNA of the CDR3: TGTGCCAGCAGCTTGGGGCAGGGGGCATTTGGGGAGCAGTACTTC. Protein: CASSLGQGAFGEQYF.

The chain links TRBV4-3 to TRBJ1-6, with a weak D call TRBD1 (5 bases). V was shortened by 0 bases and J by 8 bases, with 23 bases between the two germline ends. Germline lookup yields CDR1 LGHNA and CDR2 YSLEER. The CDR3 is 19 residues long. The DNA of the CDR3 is TGCGCCAGCAGCCAAGATTCCCATACATTGGGGGAGGGCGATTCACCCCTCCACTTT. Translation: CASSQDSHTLGEGDSPLHF.

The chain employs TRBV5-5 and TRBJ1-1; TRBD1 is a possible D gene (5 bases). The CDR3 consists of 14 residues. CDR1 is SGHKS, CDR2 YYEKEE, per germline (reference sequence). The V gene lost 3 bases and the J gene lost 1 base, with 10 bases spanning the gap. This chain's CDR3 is CASSWTGGNTEAFF. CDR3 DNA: TGTGCCAGCAGCTGGACGGGGGGGAACACTGAAGCTTTCTTT.

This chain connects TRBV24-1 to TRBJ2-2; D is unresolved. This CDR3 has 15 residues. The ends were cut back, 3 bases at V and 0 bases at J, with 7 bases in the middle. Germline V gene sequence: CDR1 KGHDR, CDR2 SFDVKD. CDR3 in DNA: TGTGCCACCAGTGATCCCGCCCCGAACACCGGGGAGCTGTTTTTT. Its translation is CATSDPAPNTGELFF.

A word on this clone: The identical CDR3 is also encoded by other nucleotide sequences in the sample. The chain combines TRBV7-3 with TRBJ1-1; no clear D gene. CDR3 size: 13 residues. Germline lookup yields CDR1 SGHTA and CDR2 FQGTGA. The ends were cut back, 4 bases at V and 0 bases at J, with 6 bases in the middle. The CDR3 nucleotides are TGTGCCAGCAGCTCCCAAGTGAACACTGAAGCTTTCTTT. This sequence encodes CASSSQVNTEAFF. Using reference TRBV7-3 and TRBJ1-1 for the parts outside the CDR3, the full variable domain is GAGVSQTPSNKVTEKGKYVELRCDPISGHTALYWYRQSLGQGPEFLIYFQGTGAADDSGLPNDRFFAVRPEGSVSTLKIQRTERGDSAVYLCASSSQVNTEAFFGQGTRLTVV.

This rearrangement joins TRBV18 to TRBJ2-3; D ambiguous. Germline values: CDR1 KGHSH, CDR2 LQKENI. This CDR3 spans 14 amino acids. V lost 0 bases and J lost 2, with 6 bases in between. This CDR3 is CASSPPVNTDTQYF. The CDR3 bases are TGTGCCAGCTCACCACCGGTGAACACAGATACGCAGTATTTT.

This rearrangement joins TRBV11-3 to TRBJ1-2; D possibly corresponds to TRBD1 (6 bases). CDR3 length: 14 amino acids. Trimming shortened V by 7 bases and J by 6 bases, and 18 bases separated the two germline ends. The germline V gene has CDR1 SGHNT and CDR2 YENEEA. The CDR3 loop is CASTFPGGPDGYTF. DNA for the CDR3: TGTGCCAGCACCTTCCCCGGGGGGCCAGATGGCTACACCTTC.

CDR3 nucleotides: TGTGCCAGCAGCTTAGGACAACCTTCAACTAATGAAAAACTGTTTTTT. As protein: CASSLGQPSTNEKLFF. This chain connects TRBV7-9 to TRBJ1-4; D ambiguous. The ends were cut back, 1 base at V and 0 bases at J, with 9 bases in the middle. The germline V gene has CDR1 SEHNR and CDR2 FQNEAQ (reference sequence). The CDR3 loop spans 16 amino acids.

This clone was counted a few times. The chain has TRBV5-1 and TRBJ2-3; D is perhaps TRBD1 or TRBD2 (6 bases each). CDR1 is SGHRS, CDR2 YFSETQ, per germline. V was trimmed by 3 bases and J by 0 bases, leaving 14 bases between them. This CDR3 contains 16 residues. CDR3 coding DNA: TGCGCCAGCAGCTCGAAGACAGGAGGGAGCACAGATACGCAGTATTTT. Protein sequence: CASSSKTGGSTDTQYF.